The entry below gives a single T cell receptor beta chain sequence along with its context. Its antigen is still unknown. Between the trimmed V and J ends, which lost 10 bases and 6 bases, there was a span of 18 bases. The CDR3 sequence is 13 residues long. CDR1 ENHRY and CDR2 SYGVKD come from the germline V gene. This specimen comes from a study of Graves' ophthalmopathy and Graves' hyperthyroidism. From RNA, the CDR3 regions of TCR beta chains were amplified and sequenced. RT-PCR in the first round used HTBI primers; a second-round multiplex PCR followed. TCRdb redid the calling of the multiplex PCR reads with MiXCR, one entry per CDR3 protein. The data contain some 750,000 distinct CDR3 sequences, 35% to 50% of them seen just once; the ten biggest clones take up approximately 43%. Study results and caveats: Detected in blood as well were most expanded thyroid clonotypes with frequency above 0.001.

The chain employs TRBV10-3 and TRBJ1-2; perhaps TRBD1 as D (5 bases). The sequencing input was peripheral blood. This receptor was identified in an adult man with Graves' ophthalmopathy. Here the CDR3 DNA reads TGTGCCACCGTACCTCGGGGGATGGATGGCTACACCTTC. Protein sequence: CATVPRGMDGYTF.